A selection of T cell receptor beta chains follows, all from one sample in a study of CD8+CD57+ T cells in acquired aplastic anemia. In TCRdb, the reads were re-called with MiXCR into one record per CDR3 protein. This table holds 75,000 to 100,000 distinct CDR3 sequences, less than 75% found once. The sequencing input was sorted CD4+, CD8+, or CD8+CD57+ T cells (not recorded which) from PBMCs. The source is a human donor with aplastic anemia. The CDR3 runs from the conserved cysteine through the conserved F or W. Clone size is not always given. Where it is, it says once, few, many or a class for expanded clones.

v_gene	abundance	CDR3aa
TRBV30	.	CALSKQGGSPLHF
TRBV24-1	.	CATSDLNSNQPQHF
TRBV25-1	.	CASSLGGAMNTEAFF
TRBV18	.	CASSPPSAAFYGYTF
TRBV7-2	few	CASSLGENTEAFF
TRBV19	few	CASGDSLGTNTIYF
TRBV20-1	.	CSAGFSYNSPLHF
TRBV9	many	CASSVGGAADTQYF
TRBV6-4	.	CASSTGAYNEQFF
TRBV19	few	CASSITMNTEAFF
TRBV6-5	.	CASSYSGSWHSYEQYF
TRBV10-3	.	CATRPGGNQITNEQFF